This T cell receptor beta chain was retrieved from a study of cytomegalovirus exposure and HLA in healthy donors. In regard to this clone: Its cognate antigen is unknown.

The donors were part of the roughly 120-subject validation cohort, which stood apart from the approximately 670-subject first cohort. Study-wide findings and caveats: Most TCR sequences proved rare, with some public TCRs found in many donors. There were a few CMV-associated chains whose specificity for CMV antigens was confirmed in vitro. Published work reported that the classifier diagnosed cytomegalovirus status with high specificity and sensitivity.

Libraries were prepared by immunoSEQ multiplex PCR; TCRdb keeps only in-frame clonotypes and omits some of them. Counted here are about 190,000 clones, 75% to 90% occurring once; the ten biggest clones make up about 7%. The receptor was isolated from a man between 18 and 35 years old in good health and CMV-seropositive. The source material was PBMCs.

The CDR3: CAISTGDVSQPQHF. The DNA of the CDR3 is TGTGCCATCAGTACAGGGGACGTCAGTCAGCCCCAGCATTTT. The genes are TRBV10-3 and TRBJ1-5; the match to TRBD1 covers 7 bases. CDR3 length: 14 residues. Germline CDR1 is ENHRY and CDR2 is SYGVKD. The V and J ends lost 5 bases and 6 bases, in that order; junction bases with no gene match: 7.